Listed below are T cell receptor beta chains from one sample, sequenced in a study of T cell responses to AZD1222 COVID-19 vaccine. Produced via immunoSEQ multiplex PCR; TCRdb's table is partial and in-frame only. Altogether some 130,000 clones are present, roughly 91% being singletons, with the ten largest covering approximately 6.8%. The sequencing here drew on peripheral blood, taken 28 days after the second AZD1222 dose. The receptors come from an adult who received the AZD1222 COVID-19 vaccine. The CDR3 runs from the conserved cysteine through the conserved F or W. Fields, in order: D gene, V gene, J gene, clone size, CDR3 DNA, CDR3 protein. D genes are given only for firm matches. Clone size is stated in some rows and not others, as once, few, many or a class when expanded.

>-|TRBV24-1|TRBJ2-7|-
TGTGCCACCAGTGCCGAAATACTAACCCCACCTTACGAGCAGTACTTC
CATSAEILTPPYEQYF
>-|TRBV18|TRBJ2-3|-
TGTGCCAGCTCAAACACAGATACGCAGTATTTT
CASSNTDTQYF
>-|TRBV11-2|TRBJ1-3|-
TGTGCCAGCAGCTTAGTAATAGCAGCCTCTGGAAACACCATATATTTT
CASSLVIAASGNTIYF
>-|TRBV2|TRBJ1-4|-
TGTGCCAGCAAGGACGGGCCACCAACTAATGAAAAACTGTTTTTT
CASKDGPPTNEKLFF
>TRBD2|TRBV7-3|TRBJ2-1|-
TGTGCCAGCAGCTTAACTCCGGGGGGTCGACGGAATGAGCAGTTCTTC
CASSLTPGGRRNEQFF
>-|TRBV28|TRBJ1-2|-
TGTGCCAGCAGTTCTAAAGGGGGGAGTGACTATGGCTACACCTTC
CASSSKGGSDYGYTF
>-|TRBV27|TRBJ1-3|-
TGTGCAGTGGCGTCCTCTGGAAACACCATATATTTT
CAVASSGNTIYF
>-|TRBV7-9|TRBJ2-7|-
TGTGCCAGCAGCCCTCGACAAGCCTACGAGCAGTACTTC
CASSPRQAYEQYF
>TRBD1|TRBV7-2|TRBJ1-2|-
TGTGCCAGCAGCTTAGGTGGGGACAGGGGTGGTGGCTACACCTTC
CASSLGGDRGGGYTF
>-|TRBV28|TRBJ2-7|-
TGTGCCAGCAGTCTTGCAGGGGCCAGCTACGAGCAGTACTTC
CASSLAGASYEQYF
>-|TRBV6-5|TRBJ1-1|once
TGTGCCAGCAGTTACGATTTGGGCCAGGAAGCTTTCTTT
CASSYDLGQEAFF
>TRBD1|TRBV6-5|TRBJ1-6|-
TGTGCCAGCAGTTACGCGGACAGGGTCCTTTCACCCCTCCACTTT
CASSYADRVLSPLHF
>-|TRBV9|TRBJ1-2|once
TGTGCCAGCAGCGCCGATAGGAACTATGGCTACACCTTC
CASSADRNYGYTF